Listed below are T cell receptor beta chains from one sample, sequenced in a study of cytomegalovirus exposure and HLA in healthy donors. The repertoire was sequenced with immunoSEQ multiplex PCR; TCRdb's copy has only in-frame clones and lacks some. Altogether 250,000 or so clones are present, about 90% being singletons, with the ten largest covering 1.5% to 2%. Specimen: PBMCs. These receptors came from a girl aged 2 to 10 in good health and CMV-seronegative. CDR3s include the opening cysteine and the closing phenylalanine or tryptophan. The D gene is left open where the match is weak. Clone size is not always given. Where it is, it says once, few, many or a class for expanded clones.

CDR3aa: CASSLGQGYNEQFF
CDR3nt: TGTGCCAGCAGCTTGGGTCAGGGTTACAATGAGCAGTTCTTC
d_gene: NA
abundance: NA
j_gene: TRBJ2-1
v_gene: TRBV5-6

CDR3aa: CASSLRGGVSGNTIYF
CDR3nt: TGTGCCAGCAGCCTTCGAGGGGGCGTCTCTGGAAACACCATATATTTT
d_gene: TRBD1
abundance: NA
j_gene: TRBJ1-3
v_gene: TRBV7-8

CDR3aa: CASRGTVGFEQYF
CDR3nt: TGTGCCAGCAGGGGGACAGTTGGGTTCGAGCAGTACTTC
d_gene: TRBD1
abundance: once
j_gene: TRBJ2-7
v_gene: TRBV27

CDR3aa: CASSEGRGDLGGGYGYTF
CDR3nt: TGTGCCAGCAGTGAGGGAAGAGGGGATTTGGGAGGTGGCTATGGCTACACCTTC
d_gene: NA
abundance: NA
j_gene: TRBJ1-2
v_gene: TRBV6-1

CDR3aa: CASSMSGPKITSYNEQFF
CDR3nt: TGTGCCAGTAGTATGAGTGGTCCCAAGATTACGTCCTACAATGAGCAGTTCTTC
d_gene: NA
abundance: NA
j_gene: TRBJ2-1
v_gene: TRBV19

CDR3aa: CASSFASTDAYEQYF
CDR3nt: TGTGCCAGCAGTTTTGCGTCGACAGACGCCTACGAGCAGTACTTC
d_gene: NA
abundance: NA
j_gene: TRBJ2-7
v_gene: TRBV5-6

CDR3aa: CAISESGGEEAFF
CDR3nt: TGTGCCATCAGTGAAAGCGGTGGGGAAGAAGCTTTCTTT
d_gene: NA
abundance: few
j_gene: TRBJ1-1
v_gene: TRBV10-3

CDR3aa: CATDRVDYGYTF
CDR3nt: TGTGCTACCGACAGGGTCGACTATGGCTACACCTTC
d_gene: TRBD1
abundance: NA
j_gene: TRBJ1-2
v_gene: TRBV9

CDR3aa: CASSWSSATDTQYF
CDR3nt: TGCGCCAGCAGCTGGTCTAGCGCGACAGATACGCAGTATTTT
d_gene: NA
abundance: NA
j_gene: TRBJ2-3
v_gene: TRBV5-1

CDR3aa: CASSLLVGAAARDEKLFF
CDR3nt: TGTGCCAGCAGCTTATTAGTGGGGGCGGCAGCTAGAGATGAAAAACTGTTTTTT
d_gene: NA
abundance: once
j_gene: TRBJ1-4
v_gene: TRBV7-2

CDR3aa: CASSPTLTGFGYTF
CDR3nt: TGTGCCAGCAGCCCCACCTTGACAGGATTCGGCTACACCTTC
d_gene: NA
abundance: NA
j_gene: TRBJ1-2
v_gene: TRBV6-5

CDR3aa: CASSLGAGGSYEQYF
CDR3nt: TGTGCCAGCAGCTTAGGGGCGGGAGGCTCCTACGAGCAGTACTTC
d_gene: TRBD2
abundance: once
j_gene: TRBJ2-7
v_gene: TRBV7-6

CDR3aa: CASSSDTFGNTIYF
CDR3nt: TGTGCCAGCAGCTCCGACACCTTTGGAAACACCATATATTTT
d_gene: NA
abundance: NA
j_gene: TRBJ1-3
v_gene: TRBV11-2

CDR3aa: CASSLRGRQGNSPLHF
CDR3nt: TGTGCCAGCAGCTTAAGGGGCAGACAGGGGAATTCACCCCTCCACTTT
d_gene: TRBD1
abundance: NA
j_gene: TRBJ1-6
v_gene: TRBV11-2

CDR3aa: CASSPPRVGEAFF
CDR3nt: TGTGCCAGCAGCCCCCCGCGGGTGGGTGAAGCTTTCTTT
d_gene: NA
abundance: NA
j_gene: TRBJ1-1
v_gene: TRBV7-6

CDR3aa: CASRGQGSGELFF
CDR3nt: TGTGCCAGCAGAGGGCAGGGTTCCGGGGAGCTGTTTTTT
d_gene: NA
abundance: NA
j_gene: TRBJ2-2
v_gene: TRBV7-6

CDR3aa: CASSSSSSYNEQFF
CDR3nt: TGTGCCAGCTCCTCCTCGAGCTCCTACAATGAGCAGTTCTTC
d_gene: NA
abundance: NA
j_gene: TRBJ2-1
v_gene: TRBV2

CDR3aa: CATIRGGETQYF
CDR3nt: TGTGCCACGATAAGGGGCGGTGAGACCCAGTACTTC
d_gene: NA
abundance: NA
j_gene: TRBJ2-5
v_gene: TRBV6-4

CDR3aa: CASSFGPLNTEAFF
CDR3nt: TGTGCCAGCAGTTTTGGGCCTTTGAACACTGAAGCTTTCTTT
d_gene: NA
abundance: NA
j_gene: TRBJ1-1
v_gene: TRBV27

CDR3aa: CASSQPTGESEKLFF
CDR3nt: TGTGCCAGCAGCCAACCGACAGGGGAAAGCGAAAAACTGTTTTTT
d_gene: TRBD1
abundance: NA
j_gene: TRBJ1-4
v_gene: TRBV4-2

CDR3aa: CASSVEVQTNTEAFF
CDR3nt: TGTGCCAGCAGCGTAGAGGTACAGACAAACACTGAAGCTTTCTTT
d_gene: NA
abundance: NA
j_gene: TRBJ1-1
v_gene: TRBV9

CDR3aa: CASRRDRWDEKLFF
CDR3nt: TGTGCCAGCAGGAGGGACAGATGGGATGAAAAACTGTTTTTT
d_gene: TRBD1
abundance: NA
j_gene: TRBJ1-4
v_gene: TRBV2

CDR3aa: CASGLVLLAGPILLYNEQFF
CDR3nt: TGTGCTAGTGGTTTGGTACTACTAGCGGGGCCGATACTTCTCTACAATGAGCAGTTCTTC
d_gene: TRBD2
abundance: once
j_gene: TRBJ2-1
v_gene: TRBV12-5

CDR3aa: CASSLVWTKAKNIQYF
CDR3nt: TGTGCCAGCAGCTTAGTGTGGACAAAAGCCAAAAACATTCAGTACTTC
d_gene: NA
abundance: NA
j_gene: TRBJ2-4
v_gene: TRBV7-2

CDR3aa: CAYNDRTSGVTDTQYF
CDR3nt: TGTGCCTACAACGACCGGACTAGCGGGGTCACAGATACGCAGTATTTT
d_gene: TRBD2
abundance: NA
j_gene: TRBJ2-3
v_gene: TRBV30

CDR3aa: CASSLPIFGRGGTDTQYF
CDR3nt: TGTGCCAGCAGTTTACCGATTTTCGGAAGGGGCGGCACAGATACGCAGTATTTT
d_gene: NA
abundance: NA
j_gene: TRBJ2-3
v_gene: TRBV27

CDR3aa: CASSGRGGSYNEQFF
CDR3nt: TGTGCCAGCAGCGGACGGGGGGGCTCCTACAATGAGCAGTTCTTC
d_gene: TRBD2
abundance: NA
j_gene: TRBJ2-1
v_gene: TRBV9

CDR3aa: CASSPPGGRGFSNEKLFF
CDR3nt: TGTGCCAGCAGCCCCCCTGGGGGCAGAGGTTTTAGTAATGAAAAACTGTTTTTT
d_gene: NA
abundance: NA
j_gene: TRBJ1-4
v_gene: TRBV19

CDR3aa: CASSPGLAGAHGELFF
CDR3nt: TGTGCCAGCTCACCCGGACTAGCGGGGGCCCACGGGGAGCTGTTTTTT
d_gene: TRBD2
abundance: NA
j_gene: TRBJ2-2
v_gene: TRBV18

CDR3aa: CASSFDRTGTELFF
CDR3nt: TGTGCCAGCAGCTTCGATAGGACAGGGACAGAACTGTTTTTT
d_gene: TRBD1
abundance: once
j_gene: TRBJ1-4
v_gene: TRBV7-9

CDR3aa: CASSPGGGGQETQYF
CDR3nt: TGCGCCAGCAGCCCGGGGGGCGGGGGCCAAGAGACCCAGTACTTC
d_gene: NA
abundance: NA
j_gene: TRBJ2-5
v_gene: TRBV5-1

CDR3aa: CASPRTSGSNEQFF
CDR3nt: TGTGCCAGCCCAAGGACTAGCGGGAGTAATGAGCAGTTCTTC
d_gene: TRBD2
abundance: NA
j_gene: TRBJ2-1
v_gene: TRBV2

CDR3aa: CASSQVPGQIYNEQFF
CDR3nt: TGCGCCAGCAGCCAAGTACCGGGACAGATTTACAATGAGCAGTTCTTC
d_gene: TRBD1
abundance: NA
j_gene: TRBJ2-1
v_gene: TRBV4-1

CDR3aa: CASSIGVYEQYF
CDR3nt: TGTGCCAGCAGCATCGGGGTGTACGAGCAGTACTTC
d_gene: NA
abundance: once
j_gene: TRBJ2-7
v_gene: TRBV7-8

CDR3aa: CASKRDRKNEKLFF
CDR3nt: TGTGCCAGCAAACGGGACAGGAAGAATGAAAAACTGTTTTTT
d_gene: TRBD1
abundance: NA
j_gene: TRBJ1-4
v_gene: TRBV11-1

CDR3aa: CASKRASGSRGEQYF
CDR3nt: TGTGCCAGCAAACGAGCTAGCGGGAGTCGAGGCGAGCAGTACTTC
d_gene: TRBD2
abundance: NA
j_gene: TRBJ2-7
v_gene: TRBV2

CDR3aa: CAWSVRENTEAFF
CDR3nt: TGTGCCTGGAGTGTACGGGAGAACACTGAAGCTTTCTTT
d_gene: NA
abundance: NA
j_gene: TRBJ1-1
v_gene: TRBV30

CDR3aa: CASTVVAGSLETQYF
CDR3nt: TGTGCCAGCACGGTGGTAGCGGGATCTCTAGAGACGCAGTATTTT
d_gene: TRBD2
abundance: NA
j_gene: TRBJ2-3
v_gene: TRBV6-1

CDR3aa: CASSVVGSGGPTDTQYF
CDR3nt: TGTGCCAGCAGCGTAGTGGGTAGCGGGGGGCCCACAGATACGCAGTATTTT
d_gene: TRBD2
abundance: NA
j_gene: TRBJ2-3
v_gene: TRBV9

CDR3aa: CASSLQEETQYF
CDR3nt: TGTGCCAGCAGTTTACAGGAAGAGACCCAGTACTTC
d_gene: NA
abundance: few
j_gene: TRBJ2-5
v_gene: TRBV5-5

CDR3aa: CATHGTVADNEQFF
CDR3nt: TGTGCCACCCACGGGACAGTGGCCGACAATGAGCAGTTCTTC
d_gene: TRBD1
abundance: NA
j_gene: TRBJ2-1
v_gene: TRBV15

CDR3aa: CASGLQGSGANVLTF
CDR3nt: TGTGCTAGTGGTTTACAGGGATCTGGGGCCAACGTCCTGACTTTC
d_gene: NA
abundance: NA
j_gene: TRBJ2-6
v_gene: TRBV12-5

CDR3aa: CASSLERRGAGGTEAFF
CDR3nt: TGTGCCAGCAGCTTAGAGCGGAGGGGCGCAGGTGGTACTGAAGCTTTCTTT
d_gene: NA
abundance: once
j_gene: TRBJ1-1
v_gene: TRBV7-8

CDR3aa: CASSESPLLAGAEETQYF
CDR3nt: TGTGCCAGCAGTGAAAGTCCCCTACTAGCGGGAGCAGAAGAGACCCAGTACTTC
d_gene: TRBD2
abundance: NA
j_gene: TRBJ2-5
v_gene: TRBV2

CDR3aa: CARNRGPTYGYTF
CDR3nt: TGTGCCAGGAACAGGGGTCCTACCTATGGCTACACCTTC
d_gene: TRBD1
abundance: NA
j_gene: TRBJ1-2
v_gene: TRBV2

CDR3aa: CSVGQGITDTQYF
CDR3nt: TGCAGCGTTGGACAGGGGATCACAGATACGCAGTATTTT
d_gene: TRBD1
abundance: NA
j_gene: TRBJ2-3
v_gene: TRBV29-1

CDR3aa: CASSEAPQTVYEQYF
CDR3nt: TGTGCCAGCAGTGAAGCGCCCCAGACAGTCTACGAGCAGTACTTC
d_gene: NA
abundance: NA
j_gene: TRBJ2-7
v_gene: TRBV6-1

CDR3aa: CASSADTATNEKLFF
CDR3nt: TGTGCCAGCAGTGCGGACACTGCAACTAATGAAAAACTGTTTTTT
d_gene: NA
abundance: NA
j_gene: TRBJ1-4
v_gene: TRBV6-1

CDR3aa: CASSLAGNNEQFF
CDR3nt: TGTGCCAGCAGCTTGGCGGGCAACAATGAGCAGTTCTTC
d_gene: NA
abundance: NA
j_gene: TRBJ2-1
v_gene: TRBV11-3

CDR3aa: CASSVATPDTQYF
CDR3nt: TGTGCCAGCAGCGTAGCTACCCCAGATACGCAGTATTTT
d_gene: NA
abundance: NA
j_gene: TRBJ2-3
v_gene: TRBV9

CDR3aa: CSGRGGGSSLNTEAFF
CDR3nt: TGTTCCGGAAGAGGGGGGGGGAGTAGTTTGAACACTGAAGCTTTCTTT
d_gene: NA
abundance: NA
j_gene: TRBJ1-1
v_gene: TRBV7-9

CDR3aa: CASSPVGGDKKTQYF
CDR3nt: TGTGCCAGCAGCCCGGTAGGGGGGGATAAAAAGACCCAGTACTTC
d_gene: NA
abundance: once
j_gene: TRBJ2-5
v_gene: TRBV5-5

CDR3aa: CASSSGTGFYNEQFF
CDR3nt: TGTGCCAGCAGCTCCGGGACAGGTTTTTACAATGAGCAGTTCTTC
d_gene: TRBD1
abundance: NA
j_gene: TRBJ2-1
v_gene: TRBV7-2

CDR3aa: CASSPYYSNEKLFF
CDR3nt: TGTGCCAGCAGTCCTTATTACTCTAATGAAAAACTGTTTTTT
d_gene: NA
abundance: NA
j_gene: TRBJ1-4
v_gene: TRBV28

CDR3aa: CRGGVGSNEQFF
CDR3nt: TGCAGAGGGGGGGTAGGGAGTAATGAGCAGTTCTTC
d_gene: NA
abundance: NA
j_gene: TRBJ2-1
v_gene: TRBV29-1

CDR3aa: CASSLSTSYEQYF
CDR3nt: TGTGCCAGCAGCTTATCGACTAGCTACGAGCAGTACTTC
d_gene: NA
abundance: NA
j_gene: TRBJ2-7
v_gene: TRBV11-3

CDR3aa: CASSLGLAEAFF
CDR3nt: TGTGCCAGTAGTCTGGGACTGGCTGAAGCTTTCTTT
d_gene: NA
abundance: NA
j_gene: TRBJ1-1
v_gene: TRBV19

CDR3aa: CASSSGGQNEKLFF
CDR3nt: TGTGCCAGCAGTTCGGGAGGACAGAATGAAAAACTGTTTTTT
d_gene: NA
abundance: NA
j_gene: TRBJ1-4
v_gene: TRBV28

CDR3aa: CASSSSTGAVADTQYF
CDR3nt: TGCGCCAGCAGCTCTTCGACAGGGGCAGTGGCAGATACGCAGTATTTT
d_gene: TRBD1
abundance: NA
j_gene: TRBJ2-3
v_gene: TRBV5-1

CDR3aa: CASSLDRNTEAFF
CDR3nt: TGTGCCAGTAGTCTCGACAGGAACACTGAAGCTTTCTTT
d_gene: NA
abundance: NA
j_gene: TRBJ1-1
v_gene: TRBV19